A selection of T cell receptor beta chains follows, all from one sample in a study of cytomegalovirus exposure and HLA in healthy donors. The table came from immunoSEQ multiplex PCR; TCRdb's copy has only in-frame clones and leaves some out. In total, the table holds around 190,000 clones. Sequenced input: PBMCs. Receptors were obtained from a woman in her thirties in good health and CMV-seropositive. Each CDR3 is given with its conserved first and last residue.

v_call: TRBV5-1; cdr3_aa: CASAPSGLAGANEQFF
v_call: TRBV5-1; cdr3_aa: CASSLTDRVLFF
v_call: TRBV9; cdr3_aa: CASSVERGGYDTQYF
v_call: TRBV7-8; cdr3_aa: CASSSRGGTRVNTEAFF
v_call: TRBV29-1; cdr3_aa: CSVEVSGLASYLAGTDTQYF
v_call: TRBV5-6; cdr3_aa: CASSLARGYGYTF
v_call: TRBV9; cdr3_aa: CASSVAPSGRAGTDTQYF
v_call: TRBV5-1; cdr3_aa: CASSFNGGAYGYTF
v_call: TRBV18; cdr3_aa: CASSPPGTGERSYEQYF
v_call: TRBV6-6; cdr3_aa: CAGEEGSGNTIYF
v_call: TRBV10-2; cdr3_aa: CASTDRGNTEAFF
v_call: TRBV7-8; cdr3_aa: CASSLTLQGPSDTQYF
v_call: TRBV27; cdr3_aa: CASSRDRDATEAFF
v_call: TRBV28; cdr3_aa: CASITGADTGELFF
v_call: TRBV6-6; cdr3_aa: CASRSQGSLEKLFF
v_call: TRBV4-3; cdr3_aa: CASSQDVPRGENEQYF
v_call: TRBV6-5; cdr3_aa: CASSYSYRDHEQYF
v_call: TRBV6-6; cdr3_aa: CASSYDVGGNEQFF
v_call: TRBV27; cdr3_aa: CASSRDSMSDTQYF
v_call: TRBV4-1; cdr3_aa: CASSPGQGGSYEQYF
v_call: TRBV6-5; cdr3_aa: CASSQRRANEKLFF
v_call: TRBV27; cdr3_aa: CASSSQSSGASVLTF
v_call: TRBV5-6; cdr3_aa: CASSLVGQGYNEQFF
v_call: TRBV19; cdr3_aa: CASSIGQGDGYTF
v_call: TRBV5-1; cdr3_aa: CASSTTASDTGELFF
v_call: TRBV5-4; cdr3_aa: CASSLQAGQGAYGYTF
v_call: TRBV30; cdr3_aa: CAWSGLAGFYEQYF